This T cell receptor (beta chain) was sequenced during a study of control samples from healthy donors and cancer patients. This clone was recorded a few times. The protocol was immunoSEQ multiplex PCR, while the TCRdb copy is restricted to in-frame clones and leaves out a portion. The sample consists of around 100,000 clones, roughly 84% of them appearing once. Germline V gene lookup returns CDR1 LNHDA and CDR2 SQIVND (reference sequence). The CDR3 length is 16 residues. V was pared by 3 bases and J by 4 bases, with 15 bases between. The chain carries TRBV19 and TRBJ1-4, with D maybe TRBD1 (5 bases). This clonotype originated in a woman aged 50 to 60 in good health. The sequencing input was blood. Here the CDR3 DNA reads TGTGCCAGTAGTATCTTACCTACAGGATATAATGAAAAACTGTTTTTT. Its translation is CASSILPTGYNEKLFF.